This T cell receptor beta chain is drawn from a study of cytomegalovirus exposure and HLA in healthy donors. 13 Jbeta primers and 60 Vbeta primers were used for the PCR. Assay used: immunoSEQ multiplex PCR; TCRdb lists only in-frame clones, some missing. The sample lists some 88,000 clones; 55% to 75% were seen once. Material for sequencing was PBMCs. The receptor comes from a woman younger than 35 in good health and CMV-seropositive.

CDR3 in amino acids: CAWSVQALPGETQYF. CDR3 bases: TGTGCCTGGAGTGTACAAGCTCTTCCGGGGGAGACCCAGTACTTC. The chain combines TRBV30 with TRBJ2-5; D is possibly TRBD2 (5 bases). The CDR3 spans 15 residues. Trimming left V 0 bases short and J 5 bases short, with 16 bases between. In germline, CDR1 is GTSNPN, CDR2 SVGIG (reference sequence).